These 14 T cell receptor beta chains originate from one sample sequenced in a study of radiotherapy plus CTLA-4 blockade in lung cancer. Sequencing used immunoSEQ multiplex PCR; TCRdb keeps in-frame clones, though not all of them. The sample has approximately 49,000 clones; roughly 81% are singletons. The specimen was peripheral blood, collected from a patient treated with radiotherapy plus ipilimumab. These receptors came from a human donor with non-small cell lung cancer whose response to radiotherapy plus ipilimumab could not be evaluated.

The rearrangement joins TRBV29-1 to TRBJ1-2; 8 nucleotides align to TRBD1. J was trimmed by 4 bases and V by 3 bases; bases with no gene match: 7. The length of the CDR3 is 14 residues. Germline CDR1 and CDR2: SQVTM and ANQGSEA. This CDR3 is CSVDATGGPYGYTF. CDR3 sequence (DNA): TGCAGCGTTGACGCTACAGGGGGTCCCTATGGCTACACCTTC.

The genes are TRBV19 and TRBJ1-5; D is possibly TRBD1 (5 bases). CDR1 and CDR2 (germline): LNHDA, SQIVND (reference sequence). Deletions cut 4 bases from V and 6 bases from J, with 19 bases between. The CDR3 consists of 16 residues. The CDR3 nucleotides read TGTGCCAGTAGTAGGGGCCCAGGGCCCTCGGCTCAGCCCCAGCATTTT. Encoded protein: CASSRGPGPSAQPQHF.

The chain recombines TRBV12-5 with TRBJ2-5; 12 positions agree with TRBD1. CDR1 is LGHNT, CDR2 FRNRAP, per germline. The CDR3 has 13 residues. Germline trimming cut 7 bases from V and 4 bases from J; bases unmatched to any gene: 1. The CDR3, as DNA: TGTGCTAGTGAGGGACAGGGGGCAGAGACCCAGTACTTC. Protein sequence: CASEGQGAETQYF.

The J gene is TRBJ2-4, the V gene TRBV28; D possibly corresponds to TRBD1 (6 bases). Germline loops: CDR1 MDHEN, CDR2 SYDVKM. With 5 bases removed from V and 15 bases from J, the gap between germline ends came to 20 bases. The CDR3 has 13 amino acids. The CDR3 DNA follows: TGTGCCAGCAGTGGGGTAGACAGGACAGTGAGGTACTTC. Protein: CASSGVDRTVRYF.

The rearrangement uses TRBV6-1 and TRBJ2-3; 12 nucleotides match TRBD2. Germline assignment: CDR1 MNHNS and CDR2 SASEGT. This CDR3 contains 17 residues. V was clipped by 2 bases and J by 6 bases; unmatched bases: 9. The CDR3 spells CASSESLRLAGADTQYF. Here the CDR3 DNA reads TGTGCCAGCAGTGAAAGTTTACGACTAGCGGGAGCGGATACGCAGTATTTT.

The chain is built from TRBV21-1 and TRBJ2-1; the D call in the table, TRBD1, was not verified against the DNA. TRBV21-1 constitutes a pseudogene. CDR3 length: 15 amino acids. CDR3 protein: CASSKVWQGDNEQFF. The CDR3 region has the DNA TGTGCCAGCAGCAAAGTGTGGCAGGGCGACAATGAGCAGTTCTTC.

This clone was seen once. The CDR3 loop reads CASRRAGLLSYEQYF. CDR3 nucleotide sequence: TGTGCCTCCAGGCGCGCGGGGCTACTCTCCTACGAGCAGTACTTC. The chain is built from TRBV27 and TRBJ2-7; the D gene is possibly TRBD2 (6 bases). Between the trimmed V and J ends, which lost 11 bases and 0 bases, there was a span of 20 bases. Per germline, CDR1 MNHEY and CDR2 SMNVEV (reference sequence). The CDR3 loop spans 15 amino acids.

The chain has TRBV19 and TRBJ1-2; D gene unclear. V shed 7 bases and J shed 0 bases, with 6 bases lying between them. CDR1 is LNHDA and CDR2 is SQIVND in the germline V gene (reference sequence). The CDR3 is 12 amino acids. CDR3 loop: CASIRANYGYTF. CDR3 DNA sequence: TGTGCCAGTATCCGCGCTAACTATGGCTACACCTTC.

The V gene is TRBV4-3, the J gene TRBJ2-3; 8 nucleotides match TRBD1. The germline CDR1 and CDR2 sequences are LGHNA and YSLEER. The CDR3 length is 20 residues. Losses at the gene ends were 0 bases for V and 0 bases for J; bases not matched to a gene: 14. CDR3 residues: CASSQDWARGQTLSTDTQYF. The CDR3 DNA follows: TGCGCCAGCAGCCAAGATTGGGCCAGGGGGCAGACCCTTAGCACAGATACGCAGTATTTT.

The gene calls are TRBV18 and TRBJ2-7; 10 bases match TRBD1. Looked up from germline, CDR1 is KGHSH and CDR2 is LQKENI. This CDR3 region has 14 residues. V dropped 5 bases and J dropped 6; count of bases not matched to a gene: 7. CDR3 nucleotide sequence: TGTGCCAGCTCAACGGACAGGGGGGCTGGCGAGCAGTACTTC. Protein sequence: CASSTDRGAGEQYF.

The chain recombines TRBV5-1 with TRBJ1-2, with D possibly being TRBD1 (6 bases). V lost 2 bases, J lost 2 bases, and 16 bases lay in between. This CDR3 is 16 amino acids long. Per the germline V gene, CDR1 is SGHRS and CDR2 is YFSETQ. CDR3 protein: CASSFDRGASNYGYTF. Written as DNA, the CDR3 is TGCGCCAGCAGCTTTGACCGGGGGGCTTCCAACTATGGCTACACCTTC.

CDR3 DNA: TGTGCCAGCAATTCCCGGAGGACAGATACGCAGTATTTT. Its protein product is CASNSRRTDTQYF. This chain joins TRBV6-1 and TRBJ2-3; tentative D call: TRBD2 (5 bases). Germline V lookup: CDR1 MNHNS, CDR2 SASEGT. Trimming took 7 bases from V and 3 from J, leaving 11 bases between them. CDR3 length: 13 residues.

This clone occurred once. This chain joins TRBV5-3 and TRBJ2-3; TRBD2 might be the D (6 bases). TRBV5-3 is filed as an ORF, its function uncertain. This CDR3 is built from 15 residues. Trimming cost V 3 bases and J 1 base, with 12 bases left between them. The CDR3, as DNA: TGTGCCAGAAGCTGCCGGGACTCCTGCACAGATACGCAGTATTTT. Translation: CARSCRDSCTDTQYF.

The J gene is TRBJ2-1, the V gene TRBV25-1; D ambiguous. Between the trimmed V and J ends, which lost 11 bases and 9 bases, there was a span of 14 bases. Looked up from germline, CDR1 is MGHDK and CDR2 is SYGVNS. The CDR3 sequence is 11 residues long. The CDR3 spells CALSRGSEQFF. The CDR3 DNA reads as TGTGCCTTGAGCCGAGGCAGTGAGCAGTTCTTC. The entire variable domain, with the rest obtained from reference TRBV25-1 and TRBJ2-1, is as follows: EADIYQTPRYLVIGTGKKITLECSQTMGHDKMYWYQQDPGMELHLIHYSYGVNSTEKGDLSSESTVSRIRTEHFPLTLESARPSHTSQYLCALSRGSEQFFGPGTRLTVL.